Shown below are 14 T cell receptor beta chains from a single sample sequenced in a study of T cell responses to AZD1222 COVID-19 vaccine. TCRdb's copy holds only in-frame clones and misses some; the assay was immunoSEQ multiplex PCR. The data show 85,000 to 90,000 clones, with about 92% seen just once and approximately 3% held by the top ten. The sequencing here drew on peripheral blood, taken on day 0 of AZD1222 vaccination. The receptors come from an adult in good health.

The V and J genes are TRBV27 and TRBJ2-7; TRBD1 aligns across 7 bases. The V gene end was trimmed by 3 bases and the J gene end by 3 bases; junction bases not matched to a gene: 5. Germline V gene data show CDR1 as MNHEY and CDR2 as SMNVEV (reference sequence). This CDR3 has 14 residues. CDR3 sequence: CASSFRDSHYEQYF. The CDR3 DNA reads as TGTGCCAGCAGTTTCCGGGACAGCCACTACGAGCAGTACTTC.

The gene calls are TRBV3-1 (or the pseudogene TRBV3-2) and TRBJ2-2; D not certain. CDR1 and CDR2 from the germline V gene are LGHDT and YNNKEL (reference sequence). The ends were cut back, 3 bases at V and 5 bases at J, with 7 bases in the middle. The CDR3 covers 13 residues. This chain's CDR3 is CASSHVATGELFF. DNA for the CDR3: TGTGCCAGCAGCCACGTGGCTACCGGGGAGCTGTTTTTT.

CDR3 coding DNA: TGTGCCAGCAGCCCACAAAGGACAAAAACGGATGAGCAGTTCTTC. Amino acid sequence: CASSPQRTKTDEQFF. The chain uses TRBV7-3 and TRBJ2-1, with a weak D call TRBD1 (5 bases). Between the trimmed V and J ends, which lost 5 bases and 8 bases, there was a span of 19 bases. The CDR3 contains 15 residues. Germline V gene data show CDR1 as SGHTA and CDR2 as FQGTGA.

This rearrangement joins TRBV4-1 to TRBJ2-1; no clear D gene. The germline V and J ends were trimmed by 3 bases and 8 bases, with 11 bases remaining between them. The CDR3 runs 13 residues. From germline, CDR1 is MGHRA and CDR2 YSYEKL. The CDR3 DNA reads as TGCGCCAGCAGCCACGGAATGGCCGATGAGCAGTTCTTC. Encoded protein: CASSHGMADEQFF.

V is TRBV6-6 and J is TRBJ2-1; TRBD2 matches 11 bases. Germline V CDR1 and CDR2: MNHNY, SVGAGI (reference sequence). This CDR3 is built from 14 residues. The V and J ends lost 5 bases and 8 bases, in that order; junction bases with no gene match: 5. The CDR3 loop reads CASSTSGSVYEQFF. Written as DNA, the CDR3 is TGTGCCAGCAGTACTAGCGGGAGTGTGTATGAGCAGTTCTTC.

This sequence joins TRBV5-1 and TRBJ1-2, with 8 bases matching TRBD1. The CDR3 is 15 residues long. The germline CDR1 and CDR2 sequences are SGHRS and YFSETQ. The V segment lost 8 bases and the J segment 1 base; nucleotides outside the gene matches: 10. CDR3 nucleotides: TGCGCCAGTAAAAGAGGGACAGGCGGTAACTATGGCTACACCTTC. Residues: CASKRGTGGNYGYTF.

This chain joins TRBV9 and TRBJ1-2; weak D call: TRBD1 (6 bases). The germline V gene encodes CDR1 SGDLS and CDR2 YYNGEE. The CDR3 is made up of 14 amino acids. With 1 base removed from V and 3 bases from J, the gap between germline ends came to 10 bases. CDR3 sequence: CASSVTGGHYGYTF. In DNA, the CDR3 is TGTGCCAGCAGCGTAACGGGGGGGCACTATGGCTACACCTTC.

This clone was counted a single time. The chain combines TRBV5-5 with TRBJ2-2; maybe TRBD1 (6 bases). Germline lookup yields CDR1 SGHKS and CDR2 YYEKEE (reference sequence). Trimming took 1 base from V and 2 from J, leaving 12 bases between them. This CDR3 has 16 amino acids. DNA of the CDR3: TGTGCCAGCAGCTTGAGGGGACAAACCAACACCGGGGAGCTGTTTTTT. Its protein is CASSLRGQTNTGELFF.

This clone was observed a single time. This chain joins TRBV27 and TRBJ1-2, with D unresolved. CDR1 and CDR2 (germline): MNHEY, SMNVEV (reference sequence). CDR3 length equals 15 residues. Trimming removed 6 bases at V and 1 base at J, with 15 bases between. The CDR3, as DNA: TGTGCCAGCAGGGGCATGGACGAGTTTAACTATGGCTACACCTTC. Translation: CASRGMDEFNYGYTF.

The chain has TRBV4-1 and TRBJ2-7; 7 positions agree with TRBD1. This CDR3 spans 15 amino acids. V trimming: 0 bases; J trimming: 0 bases; junction bases outside the gene matches: 2. Germline loops: CDR1 MGHRA, CDR2 YSYEKL. The CDR3 nucleotides are TGCGCCAGCAGCCAAGAAGACAGGGCCTCCTACGAGCAGTACTTC. Translating gives CASSQEDRASYEQYF.

The chain joins TRBV6-5 to TRBJ1-2; D is unresolved. The V and J ends lost 8 bases and 4 bases respectively, with 20 bases between them. The V gene's germline CDR1 is MNHEY and CDR2 SVGAGI. CDR3 length: 15 amino acids. The CDR3 nucleotides read TGTGCCAGCGGGGTTGTCACAGCCTCCTCCTATGGCTACACCTTC. It specifies CASGVVTASSYGYTF.

CDR3 DNA: TGTGCCAGCACCCCTGACGGGAACTATGGCTACACCTTC. As protein: CASTPDGNYGYTF. The chain carries TRBV12-3 or TRBV12-4 and TRBJ1-2; unclear D gene. Trimming removed 7 bases at V and 2 bases at J, with 11 bases between. The CDR3 runs 13 residues.

CDR3 residues: CASRPGQGNQPQHF. In DNA form, the CDR3 reads TGCGCCAGCAGGCCCGGACAGGGCAATCAGCCCCAGCATTTT. The chain employs TRBV10-2 and TRBJ1-5, with TRBD1 matching over 7 bases. Germline assignment: CDR1 WSHSY and CDR2 SAAADI. The CDR3 loop spans 14 amino acids. The J segment lost 2 bases and the V segment lost 6 bases, leaving 4 bases of the junction unmatched.

The gene calls are TRBV7-8 and TRBJ2-2, with 9 bases aligning to TRBD2. Germline V gene lookup returns CDR1 SGHVS and CDR2 FQNEAQ. The CDR3 spans 15 residues. V lost 8 bases to trimming and J lost 5 bases; unmatched junction nucleotides: 9. Written as DNA, the CDR3 is TGTGCCAGCGGGGCTAGCGGGACGAGGACCGGGGAGCTGTTTTTT. Its translation: CASGASGTRTGELFF.